This T cell receptor beta chain was obtained from a study of glioma-infiltrating T cells after dendritic cell vaccination (TCRdb year 2016). Turning to the overall study: Of the approximately 15 glioblastoma patients in the cohort, all drawn from Phase I and II dendritic cell vaccination trials, 9 were newly diagnosed and 6 had recurrent disease. In glioblastoma patients vaccinated with dendritic cells, deep sequencing of TCR beta CDR3 regions served to measure the amount of tumor-infiltrating lymphocytes and to compare repertoires between tumor and blood. Three intradermal dendritic cell vaccine injections were administered to patients at biweekly intervals in the arm below the axilla. The vaccine consisted of monocyte-derived dendritic cells cultured approximately 7 days with IL-4 and GM-CSF, then pulsed overnight with autologous tumor lysate. Survival after dendritic cell vaccination was correlated with TCR sequencing metrics such as TIL content and the overlap between tumor and blood repertoires. Patients received autologous tumor lysate-pulsed dendritic cell vaccination between 2003 and 2012. What the work shows at the level of the full study, not this receptor alone: No direct relationship between TCR clonality and survival was found, suggesting a diverse polyclonal response may matter. The cohort was small and heterogeneous, and full blood and tumor sets were available for few patients, with initial-recurrent tumor pairs available for even fewer patients. The TCR overlap response model with three groups was called speculative and said to need prospective validation. Higher estimated pretreatment TIL content predicted longer time to progression and overall survival after dendritic cell vaccination.

For this clone: Its antigen remains unidentified. No base quality information exists; no much larger clone differs at one position.

The junction carries 21 bases between V and J, which are trimmed by 5 bases and 5 bases respectively. The CDR3 runs 16 amino acids, cysteine and phenylalanine included. Only the CDR3 region is kept as DNA, spanning 48 bases read in frame from base 1. CDR1 SGHNT and CDR2 YENEEA are derived from the germline V gene. Using the immunoSEQ assay, TCRB CDR3 regions were amplified from roughly 2.2 micrograms of genomic DNA, or from all available DNA when less than that was on hand. For multiplex PCR, 60 forward primers for TCR V beta segments and 13 reverse primers for J beta segments were used. To estimate reads per starting template, synthetic control templates were spiked into each sample at limiting dilution. Reads of 87 bp were generated by sequencing on the Illumina HiSeq System. In the authors' own workflow: PCR and sequencing errors were removed by merging closely related sequences with a nearest neighbor algorithm. TCR overlap was defined as the percentage of unique tumor TCR beta sequences that were also present in the same patient's peripheral blood. TCRdb obtained this table from immuneACCESS and retained in-frame rearrangements with V and J assigned. These tables miss some clones; where compared with another copy, unresolved V genes account for less than half of the shortfall, and the remainder is unexplained. V, J and clone size derive from that table, while D and trimming were established from the DNA sequence. Recorded for this sample are under 130,000 clones; about four fifths of them occurred a single time. The ten largest clones take up about 12% of the sample.

Patients were selected for having adequate residual fresh-frozen tumor tissue and more than two years of available survival data. An isocitrate dehydrogenase mutation was not carried by any of the glioblastoma patients, although molecular status was otherwise variable. PBMC collection took place before vaccination, two weeks after the third vaccination, and at tumor progression if progression occurred. The Qiagen DNeasy Blood extraction Kit was used for extraction of genomic DNA. Sequenced material: blood, taken before dendritic cell vaccination. The TCR originated in a human donor with glioblastoma. The V gene is TRBV11-3 and the J gene is TRBJ2-5, with TRBD2 perhaps the D gene, on 6 matching bases. The CDR3 is CASSPGGSTRRETQYF. The DNA sequence follows: TGTGCCAGCAGCCCCGGGGGATCGACACGGCGGGAGACCCAGTACTTC.